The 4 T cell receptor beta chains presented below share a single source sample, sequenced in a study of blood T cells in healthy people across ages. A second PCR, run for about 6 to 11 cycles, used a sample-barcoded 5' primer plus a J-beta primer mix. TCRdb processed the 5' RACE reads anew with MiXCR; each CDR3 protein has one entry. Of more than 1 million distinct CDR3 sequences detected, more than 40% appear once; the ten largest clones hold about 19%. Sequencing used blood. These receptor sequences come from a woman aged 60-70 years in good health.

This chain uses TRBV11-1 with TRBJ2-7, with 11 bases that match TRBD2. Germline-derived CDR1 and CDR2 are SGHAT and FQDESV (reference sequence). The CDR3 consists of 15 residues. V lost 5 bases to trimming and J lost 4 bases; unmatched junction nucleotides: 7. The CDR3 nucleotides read TGTGCCAGCAGCCTAACTAGCGGGAGAAAATACGAGCAGTACTTC. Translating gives CASSLTSGRKYEQYF.

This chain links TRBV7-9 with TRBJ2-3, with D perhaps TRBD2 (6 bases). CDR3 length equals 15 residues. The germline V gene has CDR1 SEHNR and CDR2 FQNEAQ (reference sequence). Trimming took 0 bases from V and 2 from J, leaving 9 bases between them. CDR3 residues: CASSLATGATDTQYF. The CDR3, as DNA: TGTGCCAGCAGCTTAGCGACGGGAGCCACAGATACGCAGTATTTT.

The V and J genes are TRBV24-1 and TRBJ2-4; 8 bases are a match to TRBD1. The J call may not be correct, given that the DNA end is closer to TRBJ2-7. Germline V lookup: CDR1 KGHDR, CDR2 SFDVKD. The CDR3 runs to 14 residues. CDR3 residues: CATSDPRGPNEQYF. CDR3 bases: TGTGCCACCAGTGACCCCAGGGGGCCCAACGAGCAGTACTTC.

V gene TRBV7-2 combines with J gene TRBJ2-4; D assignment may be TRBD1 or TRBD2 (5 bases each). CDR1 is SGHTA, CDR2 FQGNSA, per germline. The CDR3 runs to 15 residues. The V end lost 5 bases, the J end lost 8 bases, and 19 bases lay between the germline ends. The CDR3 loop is CASSTGTYTGDIQYF. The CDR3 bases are TGTGCCAGCAGCACTGGGACGTATACCGGAGACATTCAGTACTTC. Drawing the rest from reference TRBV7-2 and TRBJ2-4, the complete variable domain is GAGVSQSPSNKVTEKGKDVELRCDPISGHTALYWYRQSLGQGLEFLIYFQGNSAPDKSGLPSDRFSAERTGGSVSTLTIQRTQQEDSAVYLCASSTGTYTGDIQYFGAGTRLSVL.